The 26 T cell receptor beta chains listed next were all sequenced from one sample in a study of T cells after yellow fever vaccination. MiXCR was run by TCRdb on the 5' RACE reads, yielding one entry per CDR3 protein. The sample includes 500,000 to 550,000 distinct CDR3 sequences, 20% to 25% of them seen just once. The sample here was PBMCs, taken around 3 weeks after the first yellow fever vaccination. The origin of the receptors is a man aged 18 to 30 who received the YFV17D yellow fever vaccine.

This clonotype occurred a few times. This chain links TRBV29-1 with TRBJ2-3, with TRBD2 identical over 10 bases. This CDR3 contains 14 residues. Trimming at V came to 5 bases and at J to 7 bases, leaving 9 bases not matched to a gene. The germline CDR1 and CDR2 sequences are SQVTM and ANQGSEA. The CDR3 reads CSVLRLAGTHTQYF. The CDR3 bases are TGCAGCGTTCTAAGACTAGCGGGCACGCATACGCAGTATTTT.

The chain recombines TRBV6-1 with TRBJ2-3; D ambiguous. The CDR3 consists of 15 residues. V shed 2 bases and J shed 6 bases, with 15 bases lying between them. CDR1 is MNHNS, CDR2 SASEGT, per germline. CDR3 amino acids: CASSENPGSLDTQYF. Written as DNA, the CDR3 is TGTGCCAGCAGTGAAAACCCCGGCAGTCTTGATACGCAGTATTTT.

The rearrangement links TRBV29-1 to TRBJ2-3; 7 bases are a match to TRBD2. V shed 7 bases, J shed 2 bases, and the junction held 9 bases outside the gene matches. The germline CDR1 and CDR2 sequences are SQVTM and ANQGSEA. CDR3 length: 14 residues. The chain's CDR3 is CSARRDYFTDTQYF. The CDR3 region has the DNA TGCAGCGCCAGAAGGGACTATTTCACAGATACGCAGTATTTT.

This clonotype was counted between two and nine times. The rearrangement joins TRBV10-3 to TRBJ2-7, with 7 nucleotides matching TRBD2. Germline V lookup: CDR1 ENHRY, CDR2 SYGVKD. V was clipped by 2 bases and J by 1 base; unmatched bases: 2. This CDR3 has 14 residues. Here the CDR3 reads CAISEGRDSYEQYV. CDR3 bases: TGTGCCATCAGTGAGGGGAGGGATTCCTACGAGCAGTACGTC.

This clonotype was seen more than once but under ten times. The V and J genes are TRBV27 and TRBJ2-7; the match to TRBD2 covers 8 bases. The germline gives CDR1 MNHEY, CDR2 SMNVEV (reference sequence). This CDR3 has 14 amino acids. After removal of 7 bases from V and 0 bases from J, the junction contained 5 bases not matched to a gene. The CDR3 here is CASKGSGGSYEQYF. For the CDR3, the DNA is TGTGCCAGCAAAGGAAGCGGGGGCTCCTACGAGCAGTACTTC.

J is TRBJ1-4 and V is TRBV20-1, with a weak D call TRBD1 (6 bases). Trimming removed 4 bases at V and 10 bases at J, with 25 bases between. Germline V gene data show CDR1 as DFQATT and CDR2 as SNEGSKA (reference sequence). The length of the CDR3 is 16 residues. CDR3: CSATRARGPIHRKLFF. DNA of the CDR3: TGCAGTGCTACGCGCGCCAGGGGCCCTATTCACCGAAAACTGTTTTTT.

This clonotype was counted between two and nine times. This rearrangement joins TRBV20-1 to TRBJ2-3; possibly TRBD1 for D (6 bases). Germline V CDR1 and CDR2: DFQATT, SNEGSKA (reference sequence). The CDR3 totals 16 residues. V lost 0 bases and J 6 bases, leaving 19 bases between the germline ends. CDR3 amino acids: CSARDVDKGVSDTQYF. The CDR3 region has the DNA TGCAGTGCTAGAGATGTTGACAAGGGGGTATCGGATACGCAGTATTTT.

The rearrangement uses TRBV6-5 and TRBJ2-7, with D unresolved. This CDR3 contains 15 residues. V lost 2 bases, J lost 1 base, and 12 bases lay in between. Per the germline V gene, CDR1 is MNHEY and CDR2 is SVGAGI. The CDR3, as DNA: TGTGCCAGCAGTTACGACCTGCCACTATCCTACGAGCAGTACTTC. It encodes CASSYDLPLSYEQYF.

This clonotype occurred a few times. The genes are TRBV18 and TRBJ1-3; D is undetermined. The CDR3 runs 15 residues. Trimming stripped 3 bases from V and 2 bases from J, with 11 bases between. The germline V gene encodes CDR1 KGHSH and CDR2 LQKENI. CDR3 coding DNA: TGTGCCAGCTCACCGGGGAGAGCTACTGGAAACACCATATATTTT. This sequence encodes CASSPGRATGNTIYF.

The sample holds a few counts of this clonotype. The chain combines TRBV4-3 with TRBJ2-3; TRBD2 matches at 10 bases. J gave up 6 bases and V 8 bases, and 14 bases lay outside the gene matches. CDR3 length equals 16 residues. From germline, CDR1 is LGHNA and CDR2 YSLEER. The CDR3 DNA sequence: TGCGCCAGCTCCCCGTCAAGCGGGGGGGCCGGGGATACGCAGTATTTT. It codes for CASSPSSGGAGDTQYF.

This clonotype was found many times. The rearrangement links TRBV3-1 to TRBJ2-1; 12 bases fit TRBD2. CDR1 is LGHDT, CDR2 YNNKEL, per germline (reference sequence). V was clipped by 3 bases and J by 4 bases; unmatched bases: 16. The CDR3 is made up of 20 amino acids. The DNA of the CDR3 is TGTGCCAGCAGCCACCCAGCTAGCGGGGGGGACCACCCCTATTACAATGAGCAGTTCTTC. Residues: CASSHPASGGDHPYYNEQFF.

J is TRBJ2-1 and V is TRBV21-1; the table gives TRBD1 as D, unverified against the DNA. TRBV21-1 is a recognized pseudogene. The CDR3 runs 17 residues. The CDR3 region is CASSKWCPGQGKNEQFF. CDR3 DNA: TGTGCCAGCAGCAAATGGTGTCCGGGACAGGGGAAAAATGAGCAGTTCTTC.

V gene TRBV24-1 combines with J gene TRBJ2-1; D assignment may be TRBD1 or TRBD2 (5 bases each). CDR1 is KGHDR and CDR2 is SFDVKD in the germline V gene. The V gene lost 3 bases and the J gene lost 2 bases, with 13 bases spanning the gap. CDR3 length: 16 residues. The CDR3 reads CATSDPREGTYNEQFF. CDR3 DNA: TGTGCCACCAGTGATCCCCGTGAGGGGACCTACAATGAGCAGTTCTTC.

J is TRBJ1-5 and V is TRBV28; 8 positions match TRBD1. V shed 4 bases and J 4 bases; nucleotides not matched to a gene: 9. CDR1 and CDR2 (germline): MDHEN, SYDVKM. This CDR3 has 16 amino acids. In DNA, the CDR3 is TGTGCCAGCAGTTGGGGTGACAGGGGCGAGAATCAGCCCCAGCATTTT. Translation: CASSWGDRGENQPQHF.

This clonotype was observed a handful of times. CDR3 DNA sequence: TGTGCCAGCAGCTTAGCGGCAGAGGGGGATACGCAGTATTTT. Translating gives CASSLAAEGDTQYF. This chain links TRBV7-9 with TRBJ2-3; perhaps D is TRBD1 or TRBD2 (5 bases each). There are 14 residues in the CDR3. V was trimmed by 0 bases and J by 6 bases, leaving 10 bases between them. Germline CDR1 and CDR2: SEHNR and FQNEAQ (reference sequence).

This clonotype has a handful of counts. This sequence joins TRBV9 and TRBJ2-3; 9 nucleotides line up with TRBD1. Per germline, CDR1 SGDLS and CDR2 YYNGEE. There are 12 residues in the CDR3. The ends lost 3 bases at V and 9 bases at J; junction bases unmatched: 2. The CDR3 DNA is TGTGCCAGCAGCGCGGACAGGGGAACGCAGTATTTT. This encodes CASSADRGTQYF.

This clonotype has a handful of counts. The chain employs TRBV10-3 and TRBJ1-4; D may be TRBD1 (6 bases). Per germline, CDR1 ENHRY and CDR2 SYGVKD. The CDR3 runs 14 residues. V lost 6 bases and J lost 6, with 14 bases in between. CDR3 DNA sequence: TGTGCCATCAGCGCGGGGGCAGCGCATGAAAAACTGTTTTTT. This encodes CAISAGAAHEKLFF.

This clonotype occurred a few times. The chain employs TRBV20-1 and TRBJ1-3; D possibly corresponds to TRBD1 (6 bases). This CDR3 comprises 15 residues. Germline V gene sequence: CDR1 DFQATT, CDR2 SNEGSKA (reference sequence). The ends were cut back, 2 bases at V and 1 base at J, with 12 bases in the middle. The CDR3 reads CSARTDSRSGNTIYF. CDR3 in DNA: TGCAGTGCTAGAACGGACAGTAGGTCTGGAAACACCATATATTTT.

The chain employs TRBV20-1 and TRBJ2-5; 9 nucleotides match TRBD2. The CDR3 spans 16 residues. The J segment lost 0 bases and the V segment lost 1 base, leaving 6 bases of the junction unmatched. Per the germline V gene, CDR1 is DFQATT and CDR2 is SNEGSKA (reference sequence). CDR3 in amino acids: CSARAGSGGNQETQYF. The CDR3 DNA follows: TGCAGTGCTAGAGCAGGTAGCGGGGGCAACCAAGAGACCCAGTACTTC.

This CDR3 is CASSPETNYGYTF. DNA of the CDR3: TGTGCCAGCAGCCCGGAGACTAACTATGGCTACACCTTC. The chain employs TRBV3-1 and TRBJ1-2; the D is unclear. The CDR3 loop spans 13 amino acids. Germline values: CDR1 LGHDT, CDR2 YNNKEL (reference sequence). The V gene lost 4 bases and the J gene lost 0 bases, with 6 bases spanning the gap.

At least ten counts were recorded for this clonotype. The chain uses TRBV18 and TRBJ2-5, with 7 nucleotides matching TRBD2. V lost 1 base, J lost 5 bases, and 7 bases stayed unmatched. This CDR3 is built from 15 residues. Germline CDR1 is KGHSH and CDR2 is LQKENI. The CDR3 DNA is TGTGCCAGCTCACCACGGATAGCGGGCTGGGAGACCCAGTACTTC. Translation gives CASSPRIAGWETQYF.

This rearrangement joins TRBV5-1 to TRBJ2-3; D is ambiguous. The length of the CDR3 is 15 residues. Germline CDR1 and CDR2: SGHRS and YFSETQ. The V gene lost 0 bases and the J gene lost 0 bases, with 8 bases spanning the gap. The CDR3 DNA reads TGCGCCAGCAGCTTGGACTTGACTAGCACAGATACGCAGTATTTT. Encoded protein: CASSLDLTSTDTQYF.

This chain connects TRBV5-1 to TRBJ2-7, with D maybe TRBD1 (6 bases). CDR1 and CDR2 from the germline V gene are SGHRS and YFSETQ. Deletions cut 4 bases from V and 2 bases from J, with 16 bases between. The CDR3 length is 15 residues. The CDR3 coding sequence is TGCGCCAGCAGCCCTAGGGGGACCCAAGCCTACGAGCAGTACTTC. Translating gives CASSPRGTQAYEQYF.

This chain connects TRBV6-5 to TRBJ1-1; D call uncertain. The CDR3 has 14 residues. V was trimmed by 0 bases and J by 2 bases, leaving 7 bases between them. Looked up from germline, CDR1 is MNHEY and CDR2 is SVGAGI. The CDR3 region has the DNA TGTGCCAGCAGTTACTCTGGCCTAAACACTGAAGCTTTCTTT. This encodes CASSYSGLNTEAFF.

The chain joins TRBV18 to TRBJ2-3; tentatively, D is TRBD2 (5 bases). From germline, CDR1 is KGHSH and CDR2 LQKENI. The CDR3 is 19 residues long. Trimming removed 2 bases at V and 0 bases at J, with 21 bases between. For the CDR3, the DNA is TGTGCCAGCTCACCAACTTTCGGCGACTACTACGTTAGCACAGATACGCAGTATTTT. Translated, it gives CASSPTFGDYYVSTDTQYF.

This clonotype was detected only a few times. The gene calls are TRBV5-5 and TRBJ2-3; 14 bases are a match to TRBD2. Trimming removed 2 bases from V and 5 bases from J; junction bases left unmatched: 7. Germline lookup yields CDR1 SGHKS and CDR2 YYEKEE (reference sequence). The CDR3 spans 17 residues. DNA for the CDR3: TGTGCCAGCAGCTTTAAGACTAGCGGGGGGGCTGGAGATACGCAGTATTTT. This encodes CASSFKTSGGAGDTQYF.